Sequencing of this T cell receptor (beta chain) was carried out in a study of T cells in localized non-small cell lung cancer. Study-wide findings and caveats: The study linked higher blood T cell density to longer overall survival. Uninvolved nearby lung showed the greatest T cell clonality, exceeding that found in tumor. Sequencing covered just one tumor region, so heterogeneity cannot be ruled out. Median roughly 57 top-100 tumor clones were shared with paired adjacent lung.

Looked up from germline, CDR1 is SGHNT and CDR2 is YYREEE (reference sequence). The ends were cut back, 5 bases at V and 9 bases at J, with 15 bases in the middle. There are 13 residues in the CDR3. Of note for this clone: Its antigen is not identified.

Some clones are missing from TCRdb's copy, which holds only in-frame ones; the method was immunoSEQ multiplex PCR. There are 30,000 to 40,000 clones in the sample; around 86% occur only once, and over 5.5% lies in the top ten. V gene TRBV5-4 combines with J gene TRBJ2-4; either TRBD1 or TRBD2 may supply D (6 bases each). The clonotype originates from a male donor at least 60 years old with stage II lung adenocarcinoma. The material was peripheral blood mononuclear cells, obtained before any cancer treatment. CDR3 region: CASRGGRGGIQYF. The CDR3, as DNA: TGTGCCAGCAGGGGAGGCAGGGGTGGCATTCAGTACTTC.